A selection of T cell receptor beta chains follows, all from one sample in a study of identical twins. TCRdb used MiXCR to reprocess the 5' RACE reads, holding one entry per CDR3 protein. The data contain 1.5 million or so distinct CDR3 sequences, 25% to 35% of them singletons. The sequenced sample was cord blood. These receptors originate from a newborn girl in good health. Each CDR3 is given with its conserved first and last residue. The D gene is left open where the match is weak. Expanded clones are given a class, and other clones once, few, many or no size at all.

size | J | D | V | CDR3 | DNA
once | TRBJ1-1 | NA | TRBV20-1 | CSARYRMDAEAFF | TGCAGTGCTAGGTACAGGATGGACGCTGAAGCTTTCTTT
few | TRBJ2-7 | NA | TRBV20-1 | CSAPLRSEQYF | TGCAGTGCTCCGCTGCGGAGCGAGCAGTACTTC
NA | TRBJ2-1 | NA | TRBV20-1 | CSVNPRSYEQFF | TGCAGTGTTAACCCCCGCTCCTACGAGCAGTTCTTC
NA | TRBJ2-7 | TRBD1 | TRBV7-8 | CASSLRGRSGQGSSYEQYF | TGTGCCAGCAGCTTAAGGGGTCGTTCGGGACAGGGGTCATCCTACGAGCAGTACTTC
few | TRBJ2-7 | TRBD1 | TRBV27 | CASSLRTGFTYEQYF | TGTGCCAGCAGTTTAAGGACAGGGTTCACCTACGAGCAGTACTTC
NA | TRBJ2-7 | TRBD1 | TRBV2 | CASTTGAQYEQYF | TGTGCCAGCACAACAGGGGCACAATACGAGCAGTACTTC
few | TRBJ2-7 | NA | TRBV20-1 | CSATRDSKNEQYF | TGCAGTGCGACGCGAGACAGTAAAAACGAGCAGTACTTC
NA | TRBJ2-2 | TRBD2 | TRBV6-5 | CASSYLGLAVNTGELFF | TGTGCCAGCAGTTACTTGGGACTAGCGGTCAACACCGGGGAGCTGTTTTTT
NA | TRBJ2-3 | NA | TRBV2 | CASSVYNTDTQYF | TGTGCCAGCAGTGTTTACAACACAGATACGCAGTATTTT
NA | TRBJ1-1 | NA | TRBV5-1 | CASRSTGMNTEAFF | TGCGCCAGCAGATCGACAGGAATGAACACTGAAGCTTTCTTT
NA | TRBJ1-6 | TRBD1 | TRBV4-2 | CASSQTGRGRDSPLHF | TGTGCCAGCAGCCAGACAGGGAGGGGACGTGACTCACCCCTCCACTTT
once | TRBJ2-1 | NA | TRBV6-2/TRBV6-3 | CASGASVGGYNEQFF | TGTGCCAGCGGTGCGTCTGTTGGGGGGTACAATGAGCAGTTCTTC
NA | TRBJ2-3 | NA | TRBV24-1 | CATSDRLRGTRKDTQYF | TGTGCCACCAGTGATCGTTTGAGGGGGACCCGTAAAGATACGCAGTATTTT
NA | TRBJ1-2 | TRBD1 | TRBV4-1 | CASSQDRHRGDYGYTF | TGCGCCAGCAGCCAAGATCGTCACAGGGGGGACTATGGCTACACCTTC
NA | TRBJ1-1 | TRBD1 | TRBV20-1 | CSARRQGQMNTEAFF | TGCAGTGCTAGACGCCAGGGACAGATGAACACTGAAGCTTTCTTT
NA | TRBJ2-3 | NA | TRBV7-2 | CASNLVATSTDTQYF | TGTGCCAGCAACTTAGTTGCTACTAGCACAGATACGCAGTATTTT
NA | TRBJ2-7 | NA | TRBV23-1 | CASSQSQTGYEQYF | TGCGCCAGCAGTCAATCCCAGACAGGCTACGAGCAGTACTTC
NA | TRBJ2-3 | NA | TRBV6-1 | CASSEVATGATDTQYF | TGTGCCAGCAGTGAAGTGGCTACCGGTGCCACAGATACGCAGTATTTT
few | TRBJ1-2 | NA | TRBV7-9 | CASSSGQPLGYGYTF | TGTGCCAGCAGCTCAGGACAACCCTTAGGGTATGGCTACACCTTC
once | TRBJ2-3 | TRBD2 | TRBV20-1 | CSARAGTRSTDTQYF | TGCAGTGCTAGGGCCGGGACTAGGAGCACAGATACGCAGTATTTT
few | TRBJ1-2 | TRBD1 | TRBV11-3 | CASSLEFSGTGSYGYTF | TGTGCCAGCAGCTTAGAGTTCTCCGGGACAGGGTCCTATGGCTACACCTTC
few | TRBJ2-7 | NA | TRBV9 | CASSVGASSTYEQYF | TGTGCCAGCAGCGTAGGGGCAAGCTCCACCTACGAGCAGTACTTC
NA | TRBJ1-5 | NA | TRBV12-3/TRBV12-4 | CASTLSGQPQHF | TGTGCCAGCACCCTCTCTGGGCAGCCCCAGCATTTT
NA | TRBJ2-1 | TRBD2 | TRBV2 | CASTSVGRENNEQFF | TGTGCCAGCACCTCGGTGGGGCGGGAGAACAATGAGCAGTTCTTC
few | TRBJ2-7 | TRBD1 | TRBV20-1 | CSARDSTGTGTYEQYF | TGCAGTGCTAGGGATTCAACCGGGACAGGGACCTACGAGCAGTACTTC
NA | TRBJ2-1 | NA | TRBV10-3 | CAIRNRDPLTEQFF | TGTGCCATCAGGAACAGGGATCCGTTAACCGAGCAGTTCTTC
NA | TRBJ2-1 | TRBD2 | TRBV27 | CASSLRTSGGAREQFF | TGTGCCAGCAGTTTGCGAACTAGCGGGGGGGCTAGGGAGCAGTTCTTC
NA | TRBJ1-5 | NA | TRBV6-2/TRBV6-3 | CASAGRYNQPQHF | TGTGCCAGCGCAGGCCGCTACAATCAGCCCCAGCATTTT
NA | TRBJ2-3 | NA | TRBV7-9 | CASSPGTYRTDTQYF | TGTGCCAGCAGCCCCGGGACGTACAGGACAGATACGCAGTATTTT
few | TRBJ1-4 | NA | TRBV20-1 | CSARPPLGLSEKLFF | TGCAGTGCTAGACCCCCTCTGGGGCTAAGTGAAAAACTGTTTTTT
NA | TRBJ2-7 | TRBD1 | TRBV25-1 | CASSEGGQVFYEQYF | TGTGCCAGCAGTGAAGGAGGACAGGTTTTCTACGAGCAGTACTTC